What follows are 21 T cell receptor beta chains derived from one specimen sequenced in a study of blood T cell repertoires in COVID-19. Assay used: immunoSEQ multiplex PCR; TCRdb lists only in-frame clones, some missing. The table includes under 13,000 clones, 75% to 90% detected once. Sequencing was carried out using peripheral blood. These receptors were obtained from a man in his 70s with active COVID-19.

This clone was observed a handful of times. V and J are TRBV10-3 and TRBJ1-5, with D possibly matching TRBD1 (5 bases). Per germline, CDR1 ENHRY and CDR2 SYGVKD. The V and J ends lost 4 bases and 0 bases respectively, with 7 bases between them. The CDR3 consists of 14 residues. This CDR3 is CAISATASNQPQHF. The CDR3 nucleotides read TGTGCCATCAGTGCGACAGCTAGCAATCAGCCCCAGCATTTT.

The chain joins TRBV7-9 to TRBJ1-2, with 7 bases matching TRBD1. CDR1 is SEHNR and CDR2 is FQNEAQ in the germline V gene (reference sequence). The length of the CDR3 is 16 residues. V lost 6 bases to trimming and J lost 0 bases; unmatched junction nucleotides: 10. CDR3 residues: CASRRQGASTNYGYTF. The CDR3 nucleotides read TGTGCCAGCAGGCGACAGGGAGCGTCTACTAACTATGGCTACACCTTC.

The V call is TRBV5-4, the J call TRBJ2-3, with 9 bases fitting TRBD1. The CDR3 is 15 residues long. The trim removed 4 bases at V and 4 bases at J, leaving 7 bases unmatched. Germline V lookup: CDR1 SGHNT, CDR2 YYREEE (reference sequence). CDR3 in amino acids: CASSPGQGTADTQYF. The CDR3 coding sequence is TGTGCCAGCAGCCCAGGACAGGGGACAGCAGATACGCAGTATTTT.

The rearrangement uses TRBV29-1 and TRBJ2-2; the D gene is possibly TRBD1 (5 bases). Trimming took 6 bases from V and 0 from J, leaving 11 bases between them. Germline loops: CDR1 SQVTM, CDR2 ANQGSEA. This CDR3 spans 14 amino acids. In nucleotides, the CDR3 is TGCAGCGTCAAACAGGAGACGAACACCGGGGAGCTGTTTTTT. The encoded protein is CSVKQETNTGELFF.

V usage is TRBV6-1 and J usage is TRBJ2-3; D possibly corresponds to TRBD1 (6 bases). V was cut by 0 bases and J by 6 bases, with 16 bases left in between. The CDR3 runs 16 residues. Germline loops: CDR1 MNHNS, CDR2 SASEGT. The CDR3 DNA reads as TGTGCCAGCAGTGAAGCTTTTGTGGGGGCGGTCGATACGCAGTATTTT. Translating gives CASSEAFVGAVDTQYF.

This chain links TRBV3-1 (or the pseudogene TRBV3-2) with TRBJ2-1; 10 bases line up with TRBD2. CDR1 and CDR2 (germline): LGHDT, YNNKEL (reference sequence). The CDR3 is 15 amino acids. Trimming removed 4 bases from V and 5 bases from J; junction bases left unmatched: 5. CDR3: CASSPSGGGNNEQFF. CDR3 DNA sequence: TGTGCCAGCAGCCCCAGCGGGGGGGGCAACAATGAGCAGTTCTTC.

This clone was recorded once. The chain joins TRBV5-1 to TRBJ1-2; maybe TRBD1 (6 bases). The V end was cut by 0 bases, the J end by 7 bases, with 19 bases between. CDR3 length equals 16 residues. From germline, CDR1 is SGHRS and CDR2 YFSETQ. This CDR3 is CASSLAPGRQGIGYTF. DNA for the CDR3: TGCGCCAGCAGCTTGGCCCCGGGGCGTCAGGGGATTGGCTACACCTTC.

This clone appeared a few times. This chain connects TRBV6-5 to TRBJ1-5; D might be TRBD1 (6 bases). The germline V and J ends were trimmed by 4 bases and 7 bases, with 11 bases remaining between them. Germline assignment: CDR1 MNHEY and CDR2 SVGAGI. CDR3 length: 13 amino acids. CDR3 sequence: CASSSRGGQPQHF. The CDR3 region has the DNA TGTGCCAGCAGTTCTCGTGGGGGCCAGCCCCAGCATTTT.

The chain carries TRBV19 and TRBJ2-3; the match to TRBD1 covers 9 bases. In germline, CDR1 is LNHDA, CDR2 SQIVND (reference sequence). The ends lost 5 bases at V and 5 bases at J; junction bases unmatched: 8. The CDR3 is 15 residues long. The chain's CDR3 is CASSVQTGGRDTQYF. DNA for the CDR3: TGTGCCAGTAGTGTACAGACAGGGGGTAGAGATACGCAGTATTTT.

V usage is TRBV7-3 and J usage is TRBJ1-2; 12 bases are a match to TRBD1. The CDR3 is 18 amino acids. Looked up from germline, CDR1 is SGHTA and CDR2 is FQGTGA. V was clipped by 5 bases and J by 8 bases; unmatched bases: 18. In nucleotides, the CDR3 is TGTGCCAGCAGCCCCGCGGCCGCCGGGACAGGGGGCGCGGGGGGCTACACCTTC. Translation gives CASSPAAAGTGGAGGYTF.

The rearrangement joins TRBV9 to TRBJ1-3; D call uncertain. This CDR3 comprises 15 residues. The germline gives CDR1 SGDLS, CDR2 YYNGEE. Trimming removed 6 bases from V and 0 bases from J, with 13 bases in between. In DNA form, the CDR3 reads TGTGCCAGCACCCGTCGGGGTATCTCTGGAAACACCATATATTTT. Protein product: CASTRRGISGNTIYF.

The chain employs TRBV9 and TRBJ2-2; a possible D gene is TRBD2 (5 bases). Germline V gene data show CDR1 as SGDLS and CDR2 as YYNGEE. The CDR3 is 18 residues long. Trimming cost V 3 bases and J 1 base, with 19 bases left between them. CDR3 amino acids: CASSALLEAIMNTGELFF. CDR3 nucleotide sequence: TGTGCCAGCAGCGCCCTCCTGGAGGCTATAATGAACACCGGGGAGCTGTTTTTT.

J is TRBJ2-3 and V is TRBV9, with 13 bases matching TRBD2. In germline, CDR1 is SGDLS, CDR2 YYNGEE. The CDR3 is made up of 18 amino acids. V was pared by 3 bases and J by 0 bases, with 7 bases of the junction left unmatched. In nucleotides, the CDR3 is TGTGCCAGCAGCGCCGGGACTAGCGGGGCCCCTAGCACAGATACGCAGTATTTT. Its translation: CASSAGTSGAPSTDTQYF.

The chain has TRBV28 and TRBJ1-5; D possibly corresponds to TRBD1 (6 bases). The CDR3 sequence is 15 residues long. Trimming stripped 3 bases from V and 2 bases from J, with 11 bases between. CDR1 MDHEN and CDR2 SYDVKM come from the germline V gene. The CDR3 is CASSLEQGGNQPQHF. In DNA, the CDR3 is TGTGCCAGCAGTTTGGAACAGGGCGGCAATCAGCCCCAGCATTTT.

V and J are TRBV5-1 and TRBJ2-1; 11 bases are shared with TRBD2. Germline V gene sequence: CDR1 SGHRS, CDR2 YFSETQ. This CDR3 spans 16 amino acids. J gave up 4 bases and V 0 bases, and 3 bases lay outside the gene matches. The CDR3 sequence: CASSLAGTSGYNEQFF. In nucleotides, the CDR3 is TGCGCCAGCAGCTTGGCCGGGACTAGCGGATACAATGAGCAGTTCTTC. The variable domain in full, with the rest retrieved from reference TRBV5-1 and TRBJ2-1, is KAGVTQTPRYLIKTRGQQVTLSCSPISGHRSVSWYQQTPGQGLQFLFEYFSETQRNKGNFPGRFSGRQFSNSRSEMNVSTLELGDSALYLCASSLAGTSGYNEQFFGPGTRLTVL.

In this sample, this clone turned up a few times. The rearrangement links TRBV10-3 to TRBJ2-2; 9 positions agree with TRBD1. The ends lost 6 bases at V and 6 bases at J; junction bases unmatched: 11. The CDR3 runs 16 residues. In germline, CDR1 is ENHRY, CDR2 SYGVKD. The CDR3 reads CAIRGDNRGQSGELFF. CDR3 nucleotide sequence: TGTGCCATCAGGGGGGACAACAGGGGGCAATCCGGGGAGCTGTTTTTT.

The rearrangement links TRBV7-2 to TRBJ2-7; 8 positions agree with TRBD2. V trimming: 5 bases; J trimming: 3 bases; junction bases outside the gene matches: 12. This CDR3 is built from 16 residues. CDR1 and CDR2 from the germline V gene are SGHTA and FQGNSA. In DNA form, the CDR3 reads TGTGCCAGCAGCAATAAAGAGCGGGGGTTGAACTACGAGCAGTACTTC. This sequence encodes CASSNKERGLNYEQYF. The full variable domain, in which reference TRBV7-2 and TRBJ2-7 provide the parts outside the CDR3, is GAGVSQSPSNKVTEKGKDVELRCDPISGHTALYWYRQSLGQGLEFLIYFQGNSAPDKSGLPSDRFSAERTGGSVSTLTIQRTQQEDSAVYLCASSNKERGLNYEQYFGPGTRLTVT.

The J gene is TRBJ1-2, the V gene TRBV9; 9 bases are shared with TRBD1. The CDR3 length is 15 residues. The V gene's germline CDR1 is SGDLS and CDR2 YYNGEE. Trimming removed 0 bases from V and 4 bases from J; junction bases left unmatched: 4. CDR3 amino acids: CASSVDGQGTYGYTF. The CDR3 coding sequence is TGTGCCAGCAGCGTAGATGGACAGGGGACCTATGGCTACACCTTC.

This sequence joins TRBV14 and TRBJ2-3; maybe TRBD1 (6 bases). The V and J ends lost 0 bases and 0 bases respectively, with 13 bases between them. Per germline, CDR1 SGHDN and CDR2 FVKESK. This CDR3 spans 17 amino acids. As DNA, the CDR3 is TGTGCCAGCAGCCAAGAAGCCGGGACACAGAGCACAGATACGCAGTATTTT. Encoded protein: CASSQEAGTQSTDTQYF.

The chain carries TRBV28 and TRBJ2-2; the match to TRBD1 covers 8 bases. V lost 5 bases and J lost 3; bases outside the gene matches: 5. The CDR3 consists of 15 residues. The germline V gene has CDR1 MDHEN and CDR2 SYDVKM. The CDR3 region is CASSPGQVYTGELFF. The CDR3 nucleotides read TGTGCCAGCAGTCCGGGACAGGTCTACACCGGGGAGCTGTTTTTT.

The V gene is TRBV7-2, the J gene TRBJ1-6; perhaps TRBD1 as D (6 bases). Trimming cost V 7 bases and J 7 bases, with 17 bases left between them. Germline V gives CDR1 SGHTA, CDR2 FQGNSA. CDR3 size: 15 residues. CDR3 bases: TGTGCCAGCACCCCTGGGTGGCAGGGGAATTCACCCCTCCACTTT. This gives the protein CASTPGWQGNSPLHF.